This T cell receptor (beta chain) was recovered during a study of CD8+ T cells in alopecia areata. Reverse transcription of extracted RNA yielded cDNA, which provided the sequencing template. TCRdb's copy holds only in-frame clones and misses some; the assay was immunoSEQ multiplex PCR. There are around 190,000 clones in the sample; roughly 50% occur only once, and 4% to 6% lies in the top ten. This clone was counted between two and nine times. What it recognizes is unknown. Per the germline V gene, CDR1 is SEHNR and CDR2 is FQNEAQ (reference sequence). This CDR3 contains 12 residues. The V end lost 5 bases, the J end lost 8 bases, and 9 bases lay between the germline ends. Study-wide results and limits: Possibly as an HLA-related effect, TCR sharing across patients appeared less clear than in mice. Scalp lesions, especially in alopecia totalis/universalis, had higher clonality than normal scalp.

The receptor was derived from a human donor in good health. Input material: CD8+ T cells sorted from blood. The chain combines TRBV7-9 with TRBJ1-4, with D unclear. Written as DNA, the CDR3 is TGTGCCAGCAGCCCCATGGAGGAAAAACTGTTTTTT. The encoded protein is CASSPMEEKLFF.